The sequence of this T cell receptor beta chain was determined in a study of CD4 T cells in relation to SARS-CoV-2 and coronaviruses. Turning to the study itself: The HLA restriction of the shared crossreactive spike epitopes was mapped.

Comments on this clone: Its specificity is unknown.

Study results and limitations: Around 60% of donors had memory CD4+ clonotypes crossrecognizing SARS-CoV-2 and common cold coronavirus spike.

CEF-cultured naive and memory CD4+ T cell DNA got survey-level sequencing. Measured with immunoSEQ multiplex PCR; TCRdb has only the in-frame clones, and not every one. This table has about 31,000 clones, roughly 76% appearing once. From germline, CDR1 is LNHDA and CDR2 SQIVND (reference sequence). This CDR3 has 14 amino acids. V dropped 8 bases and J dropped 4 bases, with 14 bases sitting between them. The clonotype comes from an adult with COVID-19. The rearrangement joins TRBV19 to TRBJ2-2; D is unclear. The source material was memory CD4+ T cells from PBMCs, cultured in vitro. The CDR3 sequence: CASRYRVFTGELFF. The CDR3 nucleotides are TGTGCCAGTCGATATAGGGTTTTCACCGGGGAGCTGTTTTTT.